This T cell receptor (beta chain) was sequenced during a study of response to subunit inactivated influenza vaccine. Study-wide results and limits: The authors proposed limited new T cell recruitment per seasonal influenza vaccination.

The germline V and J ends were trimmed by 4 bases and 9 bases, with 8 bases remaining between them. Germline loops: CDR1 SGHRS, CDR2 YFSETQ. The CDR3 covers 11 residues. MiXCR, run by TCRdb on the RT-PCR reads, gives a single entry per CDR3 protein. The sample lists around 250,000 distinct CDR3 sequences; 10% to 15% were seen once. Comment on this clonotype: Its specificity is unknown.

This TCR came from a man aged 50 to 60 who received an inactivated influenza vaccine. The sequencing used non-naive T cells sorted from PBMCs, collected less than 15 days before vaccination. The chain links TRBV5-1 to TRBJ2-1, with no clear D. The CDR3: CASSDVGEQFF. The CDR3 nucleotides read TGCGCCAGCAGCGACGTGGGTGAGCAGTTCTTC.